The 2 T cell receptor beta chains in this list originate from one sample, sequenced in a study of identical twins (dated by TCRdb to the mid-2010s). The method was 5' RACE. TCRdb lists the instrument as Illumina HiSeq 2000. Using fastp at Q25 and MiXCR, TCRdb reprocessed the public reads and kept productive beta chains. CDR3 protein duplicates are merged, each entry listing the most common genes and DNA. This sample holds 500,000 to 550,000 distinct CDR3 sequences; roughly a fifth were observed only once. The ten biggest clones cover 0.91% of the sample. These records were also assigned to another study, of T cells expressing NK-cell markers.

The sample was CD4+ T cells sorted from blood. These TCRs come from a woman aged 18-35 years in good health.

The V call is TRBV12-3 or TRBV12-4, the J call TRBJ2-3; D gene ambiguous. This CDR3 contains 17 residues. Trimming removed 4 bases at V and 0 bases at J, with 17 bases between. The CDR3 nucleotides read TGTGCCAGCAGTTCCGTGCCGAGGCGCGCTAGCACAGATACGCAGTATTTT. Protein sequence: CASSSVPRRASTDTQYF.

This clonotype has just a few counts. The rearrangement joins TRBV12-3 or TRBV12-4 to TRBJ2-3; no reliable D call. This CDR3 spans 15 amino acids. V lost 4 bases, J lost 1 base, and 12 bases lay in between. CDR3 amino acids: CASSSRRAGTDTQYF. The CDR3 bases are TGTGCCAGCAGTTCTCGACGGGCCGGCACAGATACGCAGTATTTT.